This T cell receptor (beta chain) was profiled in a study of OX40 agonist ivuxolimab in advanced cancers. Patients with a history of autoimmune disease or on systemic immunosuppression were excluded. The CDR3 is 11 residues long. Trimming took off 1 base at V and 3 bases at J, with 3 bases between the two ends. Per the germline V gene, CDR1 is GTSNPN and CDR2 is SVGIG (reference sequence). Only in-frame clones appear in the TCRdb table, and some are missing; sequencing was by immunoSEQ multiplex PCR. Among 65,000 to 90,000 clones, about nine tenths were seen once, and the ten largest hold approximately 0.72%. This clone was detected a few times.

This rearrangement joins TRBV30 to TRBJ1-1, with D unclear. Here the sequenced sample was CD4+ or CD8+ T cells sorted from blood, taken in a trial of the OX40 agonist ivuxolimab. The sequence derives from an adult with an advanced solid tumor such as melanoma, head and neck, liver or kidney cancer. The CDR3 region has the DNA TGTGCCTGGAGTGGGGACACTGAAGCTTTCTTT. Translation gives CAWSGDTEAFF.